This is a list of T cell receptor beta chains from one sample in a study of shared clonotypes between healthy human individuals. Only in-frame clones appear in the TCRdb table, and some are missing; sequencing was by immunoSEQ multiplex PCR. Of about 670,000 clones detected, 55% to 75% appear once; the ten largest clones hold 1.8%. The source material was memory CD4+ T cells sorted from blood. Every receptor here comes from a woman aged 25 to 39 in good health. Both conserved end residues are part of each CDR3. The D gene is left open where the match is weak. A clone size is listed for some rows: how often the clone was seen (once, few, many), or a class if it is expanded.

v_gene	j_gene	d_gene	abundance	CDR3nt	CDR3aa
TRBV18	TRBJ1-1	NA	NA	TGTGCCAGCTCACCCGGGGGCCGTACGAGGAACACTGAAGCTTTCTTT	CASSPGGRTRNTEAFF
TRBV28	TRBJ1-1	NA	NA	TGTGCCAGCAGTTCACCGGTCAACACTGAAGCTTTCTTT	CASSSPVNTEAFF
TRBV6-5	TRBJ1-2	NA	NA	TGTGCCAGCAGTTACTCGTCCCCAATCCGGGATGGCTACACCTTC	CASSYSSPIRDGYTF
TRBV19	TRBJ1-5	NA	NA	TGTGCCAGCCATTCACAGGGTAGAAGCAATCAGCCCCAGCATTTT	CASHSQGRSNQPQHF
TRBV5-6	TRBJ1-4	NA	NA	TGTGCCAGCAGCTTCGCGGGTTTAGGTGAAAAACTGTTTTTT	CASSFAGLGEKLFF
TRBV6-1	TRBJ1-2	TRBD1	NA	TGTGCCAGCAGAGAACCTAGGACAGGGTCCAACTATGGCTACACCTTC	CASREPRTGSNYGYTF
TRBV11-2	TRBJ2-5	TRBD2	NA	TGTGCCAGCAGCCCGTGGACTAGCGGGAAGGAGACCCAGTACTTC	CASSPWTSGKETQYF
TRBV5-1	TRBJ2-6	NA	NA	TGCGCCAGCAGCTTGCAGCCGGCTGGGGCCAACGTCCTGACTTTC	CASSLQPAGANVLTF
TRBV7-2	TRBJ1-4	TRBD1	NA	TGTGCCAGCAGCAGTAACCGCGGACAGGAGGTCCGGAAAAATGAAAAACTGTTTTTT	CASSSNRGQEVRKNEKLFF
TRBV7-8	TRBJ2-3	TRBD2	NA	TGTGCCAGCACCGCCAGCGGGAGGGATACGCAGTATTTT	CASTASGRDTQYF
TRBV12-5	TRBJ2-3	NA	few	TGTGCTAGTGGTTTAAGTTCCACAGATACGCAGTATTTT	CASGLSSTDTQYF
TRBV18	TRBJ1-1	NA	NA	TGTGCCAGCTCCCCTGCACCTTCCGAAGCTTTCTTT	CASSPAPSEAFF
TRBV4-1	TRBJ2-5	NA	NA	TGCGCCAGCAGCTACTTAGAGACCCAGTACTTC	CASSYLETQYF
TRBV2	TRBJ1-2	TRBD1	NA	TGTGCCAGCAGTGTGGACAGGGAGGGGGATGGCTACACCTTC	CASSVDREGDGYTF
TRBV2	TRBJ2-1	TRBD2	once	TGTGCCAGCAGTCCCTTAACTAGCGGGAGGGCCCTCTCCTACAATGAGCAGTTCTTC	CASSPLTSGRALSYNEQFF
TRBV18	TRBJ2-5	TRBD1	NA	TGTGCCAGCTCACCGGGACAGGGGGCCGAGACCCAGTACTTC	CASSPGQGAETQYF
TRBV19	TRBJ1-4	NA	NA	TGTGCCAGTACTAACGGACTTACGAATGAAAAACTGTTTTTT	CASTNGLTNEKLFF
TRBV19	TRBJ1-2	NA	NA	TGTGCCAGTAGTATTGGCTACGGGTCGTCGGATGGCTACACCTTC	CASSIGYGSSDGYTF
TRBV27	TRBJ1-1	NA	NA	TGTGCCAGCAGAGGACGGGGAAAAATGAACACTGAAGCTTTCTTT	CASRGRGKMNTEAFF
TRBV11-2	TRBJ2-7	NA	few	TGTGCCAGCAGCTTAGATCGGTTAGGTGGGGGACACGAGCAGTACTTC	CASSLDRLGGGHEQYF
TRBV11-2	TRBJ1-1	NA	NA	TGTGCCAGCAGCTTAGGAACGAGGGTAAGAGACACTGAAGCTTTCTTT	CASSLGTRVRDTEAFF
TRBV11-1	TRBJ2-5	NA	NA	TGTGCCAGCAGCATCAGGGTTCGAGAGACCCAGTACTTC	CASSIRVRETQYF
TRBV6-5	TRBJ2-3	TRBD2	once	TGTGCCACACGACTAGCGGGAGCGGATACGCAGTATTTT	CATRLAGADTQYF
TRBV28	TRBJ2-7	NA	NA	TGTGCCAGCAGTTTAGGTTCGGGAGAGTACTTC	CASSLGSGEYF
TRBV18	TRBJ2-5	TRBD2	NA	TGTGCCAGCTCACCAATGATAGCGGGAGGGCCATGGGAGACCCAGTACTTC	CASSPMIAGGPWETQYF
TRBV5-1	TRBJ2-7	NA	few	TGCGCCAGCAGCTTGGGGACAGAAAGAATCTACGAGCAGTACTTC	CASSLGTERIYEQYF